This TCR beta chain was recorded in a study of cytomegalovirus exposure and HLA in healthy donors. This CDR3 contains 16 residues. Germline CDR1 MNHEY, CDR2 SMNVEV (reference sequence). The ends were cut back, 0 bases at V and 4 bases at J, with 15 bases in the middle. In the PCR, 60 Vbeta and 13 Jbeta primers were used. Method: immunoSEQ multiplex PCR; TCRdb's copy keeps in-frame clones and lacks some. The table has about 200,000 clones, 80% to 90% seen once. The sequenced sample was PBMCs. This receptor was identified in a man aged 25 to 45 in good health and CMV-seronegative. The chain joins TRBV27 to TRBJ1-2; D might be TRBD1 (6 bases). The CDR3 reads CASSLSIGGGPYGYTF. The CDR3 coding sequence is TGTGCCAGCAGTTTATCGATTGGGGGGGGCCCCTATGGCTACACCTTC.